This T cell receptor (beta chain) came from a study of cytomegalovirus exposure and HLA in healthy donors. Trimming cost V 2 bases and J 0 bases; bases outside gene matches: 14. The CDR3 is 19 residues long. The germline V gene encodes CDR1 SGHDT and CDR2 YYEEEE. PCR was performed using 60 Vbeta and 13 Jbeta primers. This table comes from immunoSEQ multiplex PCR, and its TCRdb copy is limited to in-frame clones, with some not included. The profile shows about 180,000 clones, around 80% of them singletons. Sequencing was carried out using PBMCs. The V and J genes are TRBV5-6 and TRBJ1-3, with 7 bases matching TRBD1. The receptor was derived from a girl aged 2-10 years in good health and CMV-seropositive. The chain's CDR3 is CASSFFHRKDRISGNTIYF. CDR3 nucleotide sequence: TGTGCCAGCAGCTTTTTTCACAGAAAGGACAGGATCTCTGGAAACACCATATATTTT.